This paragraph reports one T cell receptor beta chain. This specimen comes from a study of blood T cell repertoires in COVID-19. Turning to the study itself: Both acute and convalescent COVID-19 samples were obtained from the United States, Italy and Spain. PBMCs, B-cell-depleted T cells, or T cells provided the cDNA or gDNA that made up the material.

Per the authors' pipeline: The assay estimated nucleated cells by amplifying reference gene primers. Profiled with immunoSEQ multiplex PCR; TCRdb holds only in-frame clones, not every one. V and J calls and clone size are copied from that table; D and trimming were computed from the DNA. Of about 76,000 clones in the sample, around 88% were seen once. V shed 9 bases and J shed 2 bases, with 16 bases lying between them. Germline lookup yields CDR1 LNHDA and CDR2 SQIVND (reference sequence). The CDR3 runs to 14 residues. This TCR derives from a young man with acute or convalescent COVID-19. The chain joins TRBV19 to TRBJ1-1; perhaps TRBD1 as D (6 bases). What was sequenced was peripheral blood. The CDR3 DNA follows: TGTGCCAGCAAAGACAGGTGGTCTAACACTGAAGCTTTCTTT. It yields the protein CASKDRWSNTEAFF.